This TCR beta chain was captured in a study of blood T cells in healthy people across ages. Broader study findings: Diversity was estimated from one million T cells, and these estimates were considered underestimates.

The draw of peripheral blood yielded about 10 milliliters from each donor. To note about this clonotype: Antigen: not known.

PCR was performed a second time for about 6 to 11 cycles using a sample-barcoded 5' primer and a J-beta primer mix. From each sample, at least 2.5 million paired-end reads containing CDR3 were obtained. TCRdb reprocessed the 5' RACE reads via MiXCR and lists one record per CDR3 protein. The sample includes roughly 2 million distinct CDR3 sequences, around half of them seen just once. The sequencing sample was made of blood. This receptor was identified in a woman between 40 and 55 years old in good health.

CDR3 in DNA: TGTGCCAGCAGCTTCTTGAGCGGGGGGGCCTCAGATACGCAGTATTTT. This translates into CASSFLSGGASDTQYF. J is TRBJ2-3 and V is TRBV6-6, with 10 bases lining up with TRBD2. V was clipped by 6 bases and J by 4 bases; unmatched bases: 10. Germline CDR1 is MNHNY and CDR2 is SVGAGI (reference sequence). This CDR3 spans 16 amino acids.